This entry lists 28 T cell receptor beta chains sequenced from one sample in a study of post-analysis software for immune sequencing data. No antigen has been identified for these receptors. The study's findings and limits: TRBV5-6, TRBV5-1 and TRBV20-1 belonged to a set of roughly five TRBV segments that were more frequent in patients than controls.

The authors incorporated unique molecular identifiers into the TCR beta cDNA libraries. One entry per CDR3 protein results from TCRdb running MiXCR on the PCR reads. The sample consists of approximately 730,000 distinct CDR3 sequences, approximately 30% of them appearing once. Sample: blood. The receptors shown here come from a girl aged 5 to 17 with multiple sclerosis.

In this sample, this clonotype turned up a few times. J is TRBJ2-5 and V is TRBV18; D is unresolved. The CDR3 totals 14 residues. V was cut by 2 bases and J by 0 bases, with 7 bases left in between. The germline gives CDR1 KGHSH, CDR2 LQKENI. This CDR3 reads CASSPSPDQETQYF. In DNA, the CDR3 is TGTGCCAGCTCACCAAGCCCGGACCAAGAGACCCAGTACTTC.

The genes are TRBV11-2 and TRBJ2-7, with D unresolved. The ends were cut back, 3 bases at V and 0 bases at J, with 6 bases in the middle. Germline-derived CDR1 and CDR2 are SGHAT and FQNNGV. The CDR3 spans 13 residues. The CDR3 coding sequence is TGTGCCAGCAGCTTCACGAGCTCCTACGAGCAGTACTTC. This translates into CASSFTSSYEQYF. Full variable domain (missing parts from reference TRBV11-2 and TRBJ2-7): EAGVAQSPRYKIIEKRQSVAFWCNPISGHATLYWYQQILGQGPKLLIQFQNNGVVDDSQLPKDRFSAERLKGVDSTLKIQPAKLEDSAVYLCASSFTSSYEQYFGPGTRLTVT.

The chain uses TRBV4-2 and TRBJ2-5; possible D gene TRBD2, 5 bases. V shed 2 bases and J shed 0 bases, with 7 bases lying between them. There are 14 residues in the CDR3. Looked up from germline, CDR1 is LGHNA and CDR2 is YNFKEQ. CDR3 DNA sequence: TGTGCCAGCAGCCAATCCGGGAACCAAGAGACCCAGTACTTC. It specifies CASSQSGNQETQYF.

The chain has TRBV7-8 and TRBJ1-1; the D gene is possibly TRBD1 (6 bases). V was shortened by 5 bases and J by 1 base, with 20 bases between the two germline ends. CDR1 is SGHVS and CDR2 is FQNEAQ in the germline V gene. The CDR3 sequence is 17 residues long. The CDR3 region has the DNA TGTGCCAGCAGCCCAATACCAGGGGCTGGGGGGAACACTGAAGCTTTCTTT. Translating it yields CASSPIPGAGGNTEAFF.

This chain uses TRBV9 with TRBJ2-7; weak D call: TRBD1 (5 bases). Between the trimmed V and J ends, which lost 3 bases and 2 bases, there was a span of 12 bases. The CDR3 runs 14 residues. Germline V gene lookup returns CDR1 SGDLS and CDR2 YYNGEE. The CDR3 DNA is TGTGCCAGCAGCGCAATCGACAGCCCCTACGAGCAGTACTTC. Translating it yields CASSAIDSPYEQYF.

CDR3 sequence (DNA): TGCGCCAGCGGGGGGGGTCCGGATCCCCAGTACTTC. Its protein is CASGGGPDPQYF. The chain recombines TRBV10-2 with TRBJ2-5, with 7 bases lining up with TRBD2. CDR3 length: 12 amino acids. Germline V lookup: CDR1 WSHSY, CDR2 SAAADI. V was clipped by 8 bases and J by 9 bases; unmatched bases: 9.

This clonotype was observed a few times. The V and J genes are TRBV27 and TRBJ1-1, with D unresolved. Trimming removed 7 bases at V and 4 bases at J, with 7 bases between. CDR1 MNHEY and CDR2 SMNVEV come from the germline V gene (reference sequence). The length of the CDR3 is 11 residues. The CDR3 DNA reads as TGTGCCAGCACGCGGGGCACTGAAGCTTTCTTT. It codes for CASTRGTEAFF.

The rearrangement joins TRBV20-1 to TRBJ2-7; no clear D. Trimming took off 3 bases at V and 3 bases at J, with 15 bases between the two ends. Germline V gene sequence: CDR1 DFQATT, CDR2 SNEGSKA (reference sequence). This CDR3 is 14 amino acids long. DNA for the CDR3: TGCAGTGCTAGTGGCGACTCAAATCACTACGAGCAGTACTTC. As protein: CSASGDSNHYEQYF.

This chain uses TRBV27 with TRBJ2-3; D is undetermined. There are 13 residues in the CDR3. The V gene lost 6 bases and the J gene lost 0 bases, with 7 bases spanning the gap. Germline V gene lookup returns CDR1 MNHEY and CDR2 SMNVEV (reference sequence). The CDR3 DNA reads as TGTGCCAGCAGGAAACCTAGCACAGATACGCAGTATTTT. Translating gives CASRKPSTDTQYF.

The table lists this clonotype with a few counts. The genes are TRBV24-1 and TRBJ1-5; D unclear. This CDR3 comprises 12 residues. The germline V gene encodes CDR1 KGHDR and CDR2 SFDVKD. Between the trimmed V and J ends, which lost 5 bases and 8 bases, there was a span of 9 bases. The CDR3 region is CATSVPGEPQHF. DNA of the CDR3: TGTGCCACCAGTGTCCCCGGAGAGCCCCAGCATTTT.

CDR3 sequence: CASSDRLTYGYTF. In DNA, the CDR3 is TGTGCCAGCAGTGACAGGCTGACCTATGGCTACACCTTC. The chain uses TRBV2 and TRBJ1-2; D call uncertain. The ends were cut back, 3 bases at V and 4 bases at J, with 9 bases in the middle. The CDR3 has 13 residues. Germline V gene sequence: CDR1 SNHLY, CDR2 FYNNEI.

This chain uses TRBV13 with TRBJ2-5; D is perhaps TRBD1 (6 bases). Trimming pared 1 base from V and 4 bases from J, leaving 10 bases between. This CDR3 contains 14 residues. Germline-derived CDR1 and CDR2 are PRHDT and FYEKMQ (reference sequence). This CDR3 reads CASSLVNRVETQYF. As DNA, the CDR3 is TGTGCCAGCAGCTTAGTAAACAGGGTAGAGACCCAGTACTTC.

This clonotype was counted a few times. The rearrangement links TRBV18 to TRBJ1-5, with 10 bases fitting TRBD1. This CDR3 contains 18 residues. Germline CDR1 is KGHSH and CDR2 is LQKENI. V lost 1 base and J lost 7; bases outside the gene matches: 13. CDR3 sequence: CASSPQHMSTGGGQPQHF. The CDR3 coding sequence is TGTGCCAGCTCACCACAACATATGTCGACAGGGGGCGGACAGCCCCAGCATTTT.

In DNA form, the CDR3 reads TGCAGCGTTGCCAGGGGAGGAGGCTACACCTTC. It specifies CSVARGGGYTF. The chain is built from TRBV29-1 and TRBJ1-2, with D possibly being TRBD1 (6 bases). CDR3 length: 11 amino acids. In germline, CDR1 is SQVTM, CDR2 ANQGSEA. Trimming shortened V by 4 bases and J by 8 bases, and 11 bases separated the two germline ends.

This clonotype was detected only a few times. The chain recombines TRBV15 with TRBJ2-1, with D unclear. Trimming pared 0 bases from V and 6 bases from J, leaving 9 bases between. Germline V CDR1 and CDR2: LNHNV, YYDKDF (reference sequence). The CDR3 runs to 14 residues. CDR3 in amino acids: CATSRDRRINEQFF. CDR3 bases: TGTGCCACCAGCAGAGATCGCCGGATCAATGAGCAGTTCTTC.

In its sample, this clonotype was seen once. This may arise from a read error, as a much more abundant clone is one base away. The chain recombines TRBV7-2 with TRBJ1-2; 8 nucleotides match TRBD1. The CDR3 totals 14 residues. Losses at the gene ends were 5 bases for V and 8 bases for J; bases not matched to a gene: 10. The germline gives CDR1 SGHTA, CDR2 FQGNSA. The chain's CDR3 is CASSHDTGGGGYTF. The CDR3 coding sequence is TGTGCCAGCAGCCACGATACAGGGGGTGGGGGCTACACCTTC.

The V gene is TRBV20-1, the J gene TRBJ2-3; weak D call: TRBD1 (5 bases). This CDR3 comprises 14 residues. CDR1 and CDR2 (germline): DFQATT, SNEGSKA (reference sequence). V was shortened by 6 bases and J by 2 bases, with 15 bases between the two germline ends. CDR3 in DNA: TGCAGTGCCCTTGGACACGTACCCACAGATACGCAGTATTTT. Translation: CSALGHVPTDTQYF.

CDR3 residues: CASVVAGGLNEQFF. CDR3 in DNA: TGTGCCAGCGTAGTAGCGGGGGGGCTGAATGAGCAGTTCTTC. The J gene is TRBJ2-1, the V gene TRBV7-2; 11 bases align to TRBD2. V lost 8 bases to trimming and J lost 7 bases; unmatched junction nucleotides: 7. Germline V gives CDR1 SGHTA, CDR2 FQGNSA. This CDR3 contains 14 residues.

On this clonotype itself: A much larger clonotype is one base distant, so this may be a read error. The chain uses TRBV4-3 and TRBJ2-7; 8 nucleotides match TRBD1. The germline gives CDR1 LGHNA, CDR2 YSLEER. The CDR3 length is 14 residues. The CDR3 DNA is TGCACCAGCAGCGCCGGGACAGGCTCCTACGAGCAGTACTTC. Encoded protein: CTSSAGTGSYEQYF.

In this sample, this clonotype turned up a few times. This rearrangement joins TRBV4-1 to TRBJ1-4; D gene ambiguous. V gave up 5 bases and J gave up 0 bases, with 4 bases separating them. Germline V gives CDR1 MGHRA, CDR2 YSYEKL. The CDR3 is 13 amino acids. CDR3 amino acids: CASSSATNEKLFF. CDR3 coding DNA: TGCGCCAGCAGCTCCGCAACTAATGAAAAACTGTTTTTT.

This clonotype was found a few times. The V gene is TRBV12-3 or TRBV12-4, the J gene TRBJ1-1; 8 nucleotides match TRBD1. The CDR3 consists of 11 residues. J lost 11 bases, V lost 3 bases, and 2 bases had no gene match. In nucleotides, the CDR3 is TGTGCCAGCAGTTTCCAGGGGGCGGCTTTCTTT. Translated, it gives CASSFQGAAFF.

This chain joins TRBV25-1 and TRBJ2-1, with a weak D call TRBD1 (6 bases). CDR3 size: 16 residues. Germline CDR1 is MGHDK and CDR2 is SYGVNS. The ends were cut back, 4 bases at V and 7 bases at J, with 20 bases in the middle. The CDR3 nucleotides read TGTGCCAGCAGTGGGTACGGGAAAGGGGGATCTAATGAGCAGTTCTTC. Translating gives CASSGYGKGGSNEQFF.

The chain couples TRBV7-9 to TRBJ2-3; 7 nucleotides align to TRBD2. CDR1 is SEHNR and CDR2 is FQNEAQ in the germline V gene (reference sequence). This CDR3 contains 16 residues. The J segment lost 1 base and the V segment lost 4 bases, leaving 8 bases of the junction unmatched. The DNA for the CDR3 is TGTGCCAGCAGCTATGAGAGCGGGGAGCGCACAGATACGCAGTATTTT. Translated: CASSYESGERTDTQYF.

The chain has TRBV5-1 and TRBJ1-6, with D uncertain. Per the germline V gene, CDR1 is SGHRS and CDR2 is YFSETQ. The CDR3 length is 14 residues. The V end lost 4 bases, the J end lost 10 bases, and 15 bases lay between the germline ends. In DNA form, the CDR3 reads TGCGCCAGCAGCCCCGGCGAGGTGGGGTCACCCCTCCACTTT. Amino acid sequence: CASSPGEVGSPLHF.

The chain couples TRBV7-9 to TRBJ1-4, with D perhaps TRBD1 (6 bases). Per the germline V gene, CDR1 is SEHNR and CDR2 is FQNEAQ (reference sequence). The CDR3 contains 12 residues. V was pared by 4 bases and J by 13 bases, with 13 bases between. The CDR3 nucleotides are TGTGCCAGCAGCTCCTTGGACAGAAGACTGTTTTTT. The encoded protein is CASSSLDRRLFF.

This clonotype was found a few times. V is TRBV5-1 and J is TRBJ2-3, with D tentatively TRBD2 (5 bases). Germline values: CDR1 SGHRS, CDR2 YFSETQ. Trimming cost V 6 bases and J 5 bases, with 13 bases left between them. There are 13 residues in the CDR3. The CDR3 DNA sequence: TGCGCCAGCACGGAGGCTATTCAAGATACGCAGTATTTT. Protein: CASTEAIQDTQYF.

This chain uses TRBV11-3 with TRBJ2-5; 8 bases are shared with TRBD2. Unmatched junction bases numbered 13, after V lost 5 bases and J lost 5 bases. The V gene's germline CDR1 is SGHNT and CDR2 YENEEA. The CDR3 sequence is 16 residues long. Here the CDR3 DNA reads TGTGCCAGCAGCCCAGGACTAGCCCGAGGGACGGAGACCCAGTACTTC. This sequence encodes CASSPGLARGTETQYF.

Ten or more counts support this clonotype. The gene calls are TRBV5-4 and TRBJ1-2; a weak D match, TRBD1 (5 bases). In germline, CDR1 is SGHNT, CDR2 YYREEE (reference sequence). V lost 1 base and J 5 bases, leaving 15 bases between the germline ends. The CDR3 has 15 amino acids. The DNA for the CDR3 is TGTGCCAGCAGCTTGCCGGGGGACGGAATATATGGCTACACCTTC. Translated, it gives CASSLPGDGIYGYTF.